What follows are 21 T cell receptor beta chains derived from one specimen sequenced in a study of blood T cell repertoires in COVID-19. Generated by immunoSEQ multiplex PCR, the TCRdb table keeps only in-frame clones and is missing some. Of about 160,000 clones in the sample, roughly 93% were seen once. Material: peripheral blood. These receptor sequences come from a man between 18 and 29 years old with acute or convalescent COVID-19.

The table lists this clone with a count of one. The chain links TRBV9 to TRBJ2-2, with TRBD1 matching 7 bases. There are 18 residues in the CDR3. Germline V gene lookup returns CDR1 SGDLS and CDR2 YYNGEE. The V and J ends lost 3 bases and 4 bases, in that order; junction bases with no gene match: 15. DNA of the CDR3: TGTGCCAGCAGCGGAGACAGGGATGGCATTAGGGCCACCGGGGAGCTGTTTTTT. Residues: CASSGDRDGIRATGELFF.

The chain joins TRBV20-1 to TRBJ1-2; D unresolved. Trimming took 0 bases from V and 8 from J, leaving 7 bases between them. CDR1 is DFQATT and CDR2 is SNEGSKA in the germline V gene (reference sequence). The CDR3 loop spans 11 amino acids. CDR3 protein: CSAREDWGYTF. In DNA form, the CDR3 reads TGCAGTGCTAGAGAGGACTGGGGCTACACCTTC.

CDR3 bases: TGTGCCAGCAGCCCGCTTGGGGGGGCGCGGAATTCACCCCTCCACTTT. This sequence encodes CASSPLGGARNSPLHF. The chain recombines TRBV7-9 with TRBJ1-6; a weak D match, TRBD1 (6 bases). Germline values: CDR1 SEHNR, CDR2 FQNEAQ (reference sequence). The CDR3 runs 16 residues. The V end lost 5 bases, the J end lost 7 bases, and 18 bases lay between the germline ends.

V usage is TRBV30 and J usage is TRBJ2-2; the D gene is possibly TRBD2 (5 bases). This CDR3 spans 14 amino acids. Trimming took 2 bases from V and 0 from J, leaving 7 bases between them. The V gene's germline CDR1 is GTSNPN and CDR2 SVGIG (reference sequence). The chain's CDR3 is CAWSKAANTGELFF. Written as DNA, the CDR3 is TGTGCCTGGAGTAAAGCGGCGAACACCGGGGAGCTGTTTTTT.

The chain links TRBV30 to TRBJ1-1; 9 nucleotides match TRBD1. Germline V gene data show CDR1 as GTSNPN and CDR2 as SVGIG (reference sequence). After removal of 3 bases from V and 1 base from J, the junction contained 0 bases not matched to a gene. This CDR3 contains 13 residues. CDR3 DNA: TGTGCCTGGAGGACAGGGGGGAACACTGAAGCTTTCTTT. Translating gives CAWRTGGNTEAFF.

The CDR3: CASSLPPLLGGYTF. The CDR3 nucleotides read TGTGCCAGCAGCCTTCCCCCCTTGCTAGGCGGCTACACCTTC. The chain employs TRBV7-9 and TRBJ1-2; D is uncertain. The length of the CDR3 is 14 residues. Deletions cut 5 bases from V and 8 bases from J, with 18 bases between. Germline-derived CDR1 and CDR2 are SEHNR and FQNEAQ (reference sequence).

This chain links TRBV2 with TRBJ1-2, with a possible D match to TRBD1 (5 bases). CDR1 SNHLY and CDR2 FYNNEI come from the germline V gene. V was trimmed by 6 bases and J by 3 bases, leaving 11 bases between them. CDR3 length equals 13 residues. Here the CDR3 reads CASREPGYYGYTF. The CDR3 DNA reads as TGTGCCAGCAGGGAACCAGGGTACTATGGCTACACCTTC.

The chain links TRBV6-5 to TRBJ1-3; maybe TRBD1 (5 bases). Germline V gives CDR1 MNHEY, CDR2 SVGAGI. The CDR3 is made up of 14 amino acids. V was shortened by 11 bases and J by 2 bases, with 16 bases between the two germline ends. The CDR3 sequence: CAVTPWGAGNTIYF. The CDR3 coding sequence is TGTGCCGTCACTCCTTGGGGGGCTGGAAACACCATATATTTT.

This clone was detected only once. The chain combines TRBV7-9 with TRBJ1-4; possibly TRBD1 for D (6 bases). Deletions cut 1 base from V and 5 bases from J, with 14 bases between. This CDR3 has 16 residues. The germline V gene has CDR1 SEHNR and CDR2 FQNEAQ (reference sequence). CDR3 residues: CASSLERGTGNEKLFF. The CDR3, as DNA: TGTGCCAGCAGCTTAGAGAGGGGGACGGGAAATGAAAAACTGTTTTTT.

This chain links TRBV5-5 with TRBJ2-7; TRBD1 is a possible D gene (6 bases). Germline loops: CDR1 SGHKS, CDR2 YYEKEE (reference sequence). This CDR3 has 14 amino acids. The germline V and J ends were trimmed by 4 bases and 3 bases, with 14 bases remaining between them. The CDR3 loop is CASSLGQNLYEQYF. CDR3 coding DNA: TGTGCCAGCAGCCTTGGACAGAACCTCTACGAGCAGTACTTC.

This clone was observed a single time. The J gene is TRBJ2-7, the V gene TRBV5-4; 8 nucleotides match TRBD1. Trimming at V came to 3 bases and at J to 4 bases, leaving 18 bases not matched to a gene. Germline V gene data show CDR1 as SGHNT and CDR2 as YYREEE (reference sequence). The CDR3 covers 18 residues. In nucleotides, the CDR3 is TGTGCCAGCAGCTCAACCTTTGGGATCGGGACAGGAGATTACGAGCAGTACTTC. Protein sequence: CASSSTFGIGTGDYEQYF.

The CDR3, as DNA: TGCGCCAGCAGCCAAGAAAACAGCTACAATCAGCCCCAGCATTTT. It translates to CASSQENSYNQPQHF. V is TRBV4-1 and J is TRBJ1-5; D remains ambiguous. Germline CDR1 is MGHRA and CDR2 is YSYEKL. The CDR3 totals 15 residues. V gave up 0 bases and J gave up 3 bases, with 9 bases separating them.

The genes are TRBV11-2 and TRBJ1-1; 8 bases are shared with TRBD1. V shed 5 bases and J 0 bases; nucleotides not matched to a gene: 11. The CDR3 spans 17 residues. Germline CDR1 reads SGHAT; CDR2 reads FQNNGV. The CDR3 region is CASSVGQGVPMNTEAFF. The CDR3 DNA follows: TGTGCCAGCAGCGTTGGACAGGGAGTTCCCATGAACACTGAAGCTTTCTTT.

This chain joins TRBV5-1 and TRBJ1-1; 7 nucleotides align to TRBD1. Trimming at V came to 3 bases and at J to 4 bases, leaving 0 bases not matched to a gene. Germline CDR1 SGHRS, CDR2 YFSETQ. The CDR3 covers 12 residues. The CDR3: CASSSGGTEAFF. In DNA, the CDR3 is TGCGCCAGCAGCTCAGGGGGCACTGAAGCTTTCTTT.

The rearrangement links TRBV6-2 or TRBV6-3 to TRBJ2-7, with 10 positions matching TRBD2. V gave up 5 bases and J gave up 2 bases; unmatched junction bases: 3. Germline CDR1 MNHEY, CDR2 SVGEGT. The CDR3 is 14 residues long. CDR3 coding DNA: TGTGCCAGCAGTGTAGCGGGAGGAACCTACGAGCAGTACTTC. This translates into CASSVAGGTYEQYF.

This chain links TRBV19 with TRBJ1-4; D not certain. CDR1 is LNHDA and CDR2 is SQIVND in the germline V gene (reference sequence). Trimming shortened V by 5 bases and J by 6 bases, and 16 bases separated the two germline ends. This CDR3 is 15 amino acids long. CDR3 in amino acids: CASSGGLLLYEKLFF. CDR3 coding DNA: TGTGCCAGTAGTGGAGGCCTTTTGCTATATGAAAAACTGTTTTTT.

This chain uses TRBV27 with TRBJ2-3, with unresolved D. Per the germline V gene, CDR1 is MNHEY and CDR2 is SMNVEV (reference sequence). This CDR3 is 14 amino acids long. The V end was cut by 2 bases, the J end by 0 bases, with 6 bases between. For the CDR3, the DNA is TGTGCCAGCAGTTTAATCGGGAGCACAGATACGCAGTATTTT. Protein: CASSLIGSTDTQYF.

The chain carries TRBV6-5 and TRBJ1-5; a possible D gene is TRBD1 (6 bases). Germline lookup yields CDR1 MNHEY and CDR2 SVGAGI. Trimming took 1 base from V and 6 from J, leaving 10 bases between them. This CDR3 spans 14 amino acids. CDR3 DNA sequence: TGTGCCAGCAGTTACTTACAGGGATCTCAGCCCCAGCATTTT. Its protein is CASSYLQGSQPQHF.

This sequence joins TRBV5-1 and TRBJ1-2; weak D call: TRBD1 (5 bases). Germline values: CDR1 SGHRS, CDR2 YFSETQ. CDR3 length equals 12 residues. Trimming shortened V by 2 bases and J by 4 bases, and 6 bases separated the two germline ends. The CDR3 spells CASSFDSYGYTF. CDR3 bases: TGCGCCAGCAGCTTTGACAGCTATGGCTACACCTTC.

The rearrangement joins TRBV3-1 (or the pseudogene TRBV3-2) to TRBJ2-2; weak D call: TRBD1 (5 bases). Trimming cost V 5 bases and J 1 base, with 14 bases left between them. The V gene's germline CDR1 is LGHDT and CDR2 YNNKEL (reference sequence). The CDR3 spans 16 residues. The CDR3 sequence: CASSTRLGQNTGELFF. The CDR3 region has the DNA TGTGCCAGCAGCACTCGACTGGGGCAGAACACCGGGGAGCTGTTTTTT.

The chain links TRBV7-9 to TRBJ2-3; D is perhaps TRBD2 (6 bases). The germline gives CDR1 SEHNR, CDR2 FQNEAQ (reference sequence). Trimming took off 1 base at V and 0 bases at J, with 17 bases between the two ends. The CDR3 covers 18 residues. The CDR3 loop is CASSLGSLSGPSTDTQYF. The CDR3 DNA reads TGTGCCAGCAGCTTAGGTTCACTAAGCGGGCCTAGCACAGATACGCAGTATTTT.